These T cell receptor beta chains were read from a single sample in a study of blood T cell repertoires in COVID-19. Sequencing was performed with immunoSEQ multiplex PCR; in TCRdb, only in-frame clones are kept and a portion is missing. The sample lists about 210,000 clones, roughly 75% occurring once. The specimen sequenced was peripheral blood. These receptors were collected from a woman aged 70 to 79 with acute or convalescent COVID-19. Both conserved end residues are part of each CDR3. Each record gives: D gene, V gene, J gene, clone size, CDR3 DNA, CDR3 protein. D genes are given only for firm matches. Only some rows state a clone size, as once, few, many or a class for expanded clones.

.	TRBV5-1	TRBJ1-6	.	TGCGCCAGCACCCAGGACAGCTCTAATTCACCCCTCCACTTT	CASTQDSSNSPLHF
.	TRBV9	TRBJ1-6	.	TGTGCCAGCAGCGCAACCGGACTCAGTAATTCACCCCTCCACTTT	CASSATGLSNSPLHF
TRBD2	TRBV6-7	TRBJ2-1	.	TGTGCCAGCAGTTACACGTACAGATCTAGCGGGGGTGGCCATTTATACAATGAGCAGTTCTTC	CASSYTYRSSGGGHLYNEQFF
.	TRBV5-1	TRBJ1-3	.	TGCGCCAGCAGCCCGGACTTGAGCTCTGGAAACACCATATATTTT	CASSPDLSSGNTIYF
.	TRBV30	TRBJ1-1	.	TGTGCCTGGAGTATTGCCGGGGCTGAAGCTTTCTTT	CAWSIAGAEAFF
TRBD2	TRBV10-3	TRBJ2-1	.	TGTGCCATCAGCGAAGGGACTAGCGGGGGGGCAGGCAATGAGCAGTTCTTC	CAISEGTSGGAGNEQFF
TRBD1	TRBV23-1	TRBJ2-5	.	TGCGCCAGCAGTGGGTCGGGACAGCAAGAGACCCAGTACTTC	CASSGSGQQETQYF
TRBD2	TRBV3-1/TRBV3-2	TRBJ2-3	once	TGTGCCAGCAGCCAGAATAGCGGGGGGGCCAAGAATACGCAGTATTTT	CASSQNSGGAKNTQYF
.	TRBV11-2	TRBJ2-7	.	TGTGCCAGCAGCTTAGGAATCGAGAACTACGAGCAGTACTTC	CASSLGIENYEQYF
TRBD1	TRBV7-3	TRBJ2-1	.	TGTGCCAGCAGCTTTGGGGGGACAGGGAGTGGGAGTGAGCAGTTCTTC	CASSFGGTGSGSEQFF
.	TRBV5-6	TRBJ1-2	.	TGTGCCAGCAGCCCCAGCGGGGGGAAGAGGAGCTTCTATGGCTACACCTTC	CASSPSGGKRSFYGYTF
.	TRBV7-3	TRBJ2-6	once	TGTGCCAGCAGCCGTACACCAGGGGCCAACGTCCTGACTTTC	CASSRTPGANVLTF
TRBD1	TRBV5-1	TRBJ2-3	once	TGCGCCAGCAGCTTCATGGACAGGGGCACAGATACGCAGTATTTT	CASSFMDRGTDTQYF
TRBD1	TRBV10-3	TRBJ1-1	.	TGTGCCATCAGTGAGTCTTCGGGACAGAAGATCCTTGAAGCTTTCTTT	CAISESSGQKILEAFF
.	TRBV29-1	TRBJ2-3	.	TGCAGCGTACTCTCCGGCGGGGATACGCAGTATTTT	CSVLSGGDTQYF
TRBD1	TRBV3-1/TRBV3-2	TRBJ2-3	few	TGTGCCAGCAGCCAACCGACAGGGCGAACAGATACGCAGTATTTT	CASSQPTGRTDTQYF
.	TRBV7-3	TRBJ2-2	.	TGTGCCAGCACGAGATTTAGTCGGCGCGGGAAGGCCGGGGAGCTGTTTTTT	CASTRFSRRGKAGELFF
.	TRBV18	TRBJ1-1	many	TGTGCCAGCTCACCACCGGTTACAGGGAACACTGAAGCTTTCTTT	CASSPPVTGNTEAFF
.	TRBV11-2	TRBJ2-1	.	TGTGCCAGCAGCTTACAAAAATTACCTACCAATGAGCAGTTCTTC	CASSLQKLPTNEQFF
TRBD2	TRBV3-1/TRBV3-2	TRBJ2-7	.	TGTGCCAGCAGCCCCTTCCAAGCGGGGGGCTACGAGCAGTACTTC	CASSPFQAGGYEQYF
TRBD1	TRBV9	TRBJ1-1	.	TGTGCCAGCAGTCCCGGCCACCAGGGGGCGACTGAAGCTTTCTTT	CASSPGHQGATEAFF
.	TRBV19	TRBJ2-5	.	TGTGCCAACACTAGAGAGGTTGACCAAGAGACCCAGTACTTC	CANTREVDQETQYF
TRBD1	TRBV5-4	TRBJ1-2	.	TGTGCCAGCAGCTCCCGGGACAGGGACTATGGCTACACCTTC	CASSSRDRDYGYTF
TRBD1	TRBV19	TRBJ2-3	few	TGTGCCAGTAGTACCATACCGGGACAGGGTAAGGCAGATACGCAGTATTTT	CASSTIPGQGKADTQYF
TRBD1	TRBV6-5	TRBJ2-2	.	TGTGCCAGCAGGTACAGGGGAAACACCGGGGAGCTGTTTTTT	CASRYRGNTGELFF
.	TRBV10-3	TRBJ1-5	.	TGTGCCATCAGTGATAGCGACAAGCCGTTTGATAGCAATCAGCCCCAGCATTTT	CAISDSDKPFDSNQPQHF
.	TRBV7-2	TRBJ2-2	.	TGTGCCAGCAGCTTATTTCAATCAAACACCGGGGAGCTGTTTTTT	CASSLFQSNTGELFF
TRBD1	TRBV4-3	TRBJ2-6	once	TGCGCCAGCAGCCAAGAGAGGACAGGGGCTGGGGCCAACGTCCTGACTTTC	CASSQERTGAGANVLTF
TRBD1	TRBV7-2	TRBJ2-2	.	TGTGCCAGCAGGCGAACAGGGGCACCCGGGGAGCTGTTTTTT	CASRRTGAPGELFF
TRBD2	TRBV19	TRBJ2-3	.	TGTGCCAGTAGTGGGGGAGCGGGGGTCACAGATACGCAGTATTTT	CASSGGAGVTDTQYF
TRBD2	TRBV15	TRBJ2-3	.	TGTGCCACCAGCAGAGATCCGCCCCCCCGGGGTCGAGCGGGGGGGAAATCAGATACGCAGTATTTT	CATSRDPPPRGRAGGKSDTQYF
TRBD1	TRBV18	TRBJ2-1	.	TGTGCCAGCTCACCACGCGGACAGGGAGTTTCGGAGCAGTTCTTC	CASSPRGQGVSEQFF
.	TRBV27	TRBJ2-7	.	TGTCCCCCCCCCGGGGGGCCAACCTACGAGCAGTACTTC	CPPPGGPTYEQYF
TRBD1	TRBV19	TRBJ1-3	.	TGTGCCAGTAGTTTCCAGCGACAGGGTGGAAACACCATATATTTT	CASSFQRQGGNTIYF
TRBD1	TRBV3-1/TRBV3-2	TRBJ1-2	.	TGTGCCAGCAGCCGTGGGACAGGGGATACTAGCTATGGCTACACCTTC	CASSRGTGDTSYGYTF
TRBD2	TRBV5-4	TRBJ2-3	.	TGTGCCAGCAGCTCAACTAGCGGGGGGATGACAGATACGCAGTATTTT	CASSSTSGGMTDTQYF
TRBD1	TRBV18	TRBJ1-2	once	TGTGCCAGCTCACCACCGGGACAGGGGGCGAACTATGGCTACACCTTC	CASSPPGQGANYGYTF
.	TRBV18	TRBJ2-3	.	TGTGCCAGCTCACCACCCTCGGTGGATACGCAGTATTTT	CASSPPSVDTQYF
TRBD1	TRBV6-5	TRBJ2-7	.	TGTGCCAGCAGTCCTTCACCGGGACAGGGGTCCGAGCAGTACTTC	CASSPSPGQGSEQYF
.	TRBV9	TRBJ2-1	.	TGTGCCAGCAGCGTAGCTCCAACAGTCAATGAGCAGTTCTTC	CASSVAPTVNEQFF
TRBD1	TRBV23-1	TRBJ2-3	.	TGCGCCAGCAGTCAAGTTTGGGCAGGGGGCTTTCGAGGTACAGATACGCAGTATTTT	CASSQVWAGGFRGTDTQYF
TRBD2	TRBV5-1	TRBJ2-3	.	TGCGCCAGCCGACCGAACCCTAGCGGTCACACAGATACGCAGTATTTT	CASRPNPSGHTDTQYF
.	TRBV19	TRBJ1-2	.	TGTGCCAGTAGTACAGAGATGAGGGGCTACACCTTC	CASSTEMRGYTF